This TCR beta chain was recorded in a study of cytomegalovirus exposure and HLA in healthy donors. Study-wide points: CMV serostatus was the sole immune exposure information available. Accurate predictions that matched the HLA-A and HLA-B alleles of most subjects were reportedly made from TCR beta sequences. A later analysis, which compared TCR beta chains of equal frequency, found the HLA-associated ones more clonally expanded. Some V segments, including TRBV6-2 and TRBV6-3, were excluded as indistinguishable.

Concerning this clone: No antigen is known for it.

The PCR was carried out with 60 Vbeta primers and 13 Jbeta primers. Sequencing used immunoSEQ multiplex PCR; TCRdb keeps in-frame clones, though not all of them. The sample has fewer than 200,000 clones, approximately 80% seen once; the top ten hold roughly 1.2%. The CDR3 runs 14 residues. Germline CDR1 and CDR2: MDHEN and SYDVKM. The V and J ends lost 2 bases and 0 bases respectively, with 4 bases between them. The gene calls are TRBV28 and TRBJ1-4; D not resolved. Sequenced sample: PBMCs. The sequence was obtained from a woman aged 50 to 60 in good health and CMV-seronegative. In DNA, the CDR3 is TGTGCCAGCAGTTTAGACTCAACTAATGAAAAACTGTTTTTT. Encoded protein: CASSLDSTNEKLFF.